Following are 30 T cell receptor beta chains from one sample sequenced in a study of blood T cell repertoires in COVID-19. TCRdb keeps only in-frame clones here, not all; method: immunoSEQ multiplex PCR. The table has roughly 350,000 clones, around nine tenths seen once. The sequenced sample was peripheral blood. The receptors stem from a woman under 30 who had recovered from COVID-19.

The chain couples TRBV11-2 to TRBJ1-2; D remains unclear. V lost 1 base, J lost 3 bases, and 12 bases lay in between. The CDR3 runs to 15 residues. Germline loops: CDR1 SGHAT, CDR2 FQNNGV. CDR3 in amino acids: CASSLGGRRHYGYTF. CDR3 sequence (DNA): TGTGCCAGCAGCTTAGGTGGCAGGAGGCACTATGGCTACACCTTC. The full variable domain, its missing parts supplied by reference TRBV11-2 and TRBJ1-2, is EAGVAQSPRYKIIEKRQSVAFWCNPISGHATLYWYQQILGQGPKLLIQFQNNGVVDDSQLPKDRFSAERLKGVDSTLKIQPAKLEDSAVYLCASSLGGRRHYGYTFGSGTRLTVV.

The chain has TRBV3-1 (or the pseudogene TRBV3-2) and TRBJ1-5; D is undetermined. Trimming stripped 0 bases from V and 0 bases from J, with 12 bases between. Germline V gene lookup returns CDR1 LGHDT and CDR2 YNNKEL (reference sequence). CDR3 size: 17 residues. CDR3: CASSQDTGIGSNQPQHF. The CDR3 DNA is TGTGCCAGCAGCCAAGATACGGGAATAGGTAGCAATCAGCCCCAGCATTTT.

This sequence joins TRBV7-9 and TRBJ2-1, with 10 bases lining up with TRBD2. Trimming removed 4 bases from V and 5 bases from J; junction bases left unmatched: 8. This CDR3 is built from 16 residues. The germline CDR1 and CDR2 sequences are SEHNR and FQNEAQ (reference sequence). The CDR3 sequence is CASSSELAGNNNEQFF. In nucleotides, the CDR3 is TGTGCCAGCAGCTCTGAACTAGCGGGAAATAACAATGAGCAGTTCTTC.

This sequence joins TRBV7-2 and TRBJ2-3; possibly TRBD2 for D (6 bases). The CDR3 runs to 15 residues. Germline V gene lookup returns CDR1 SGHTA and CDR2 FQGNSA. Between the trimmed V and J ends, which lost 3 bases and 4 bases, there was a span of 14 bases. The CDR3 region has the DNA TGTGCCAGCAGCTTGGAACGGGAGTGGGCAGATACGCAGTATTTT. It translates to CASSLEREWADTQYF. Together with reference TRBV7-2 and TRBJ2-3, the CDR3 gives the full variable domain: GAGVSQSPSNKVTEKGKDVELRCDPISGHTALYWYRQSLGQGLEFLIYFQGNSAPDKSGLPSDRFSAERTGGSVSTLTIQRTQQEDSAVYLCASSLEREWADTQYFGPGTRLTVL.

The chain couples TRBV7-9 to TRBJ2-3; 14 nucleotides line up with TRBD2. Germline values: CDR1 SEHNR, CDR2 FQNEAQ (reference sequence). The CDR3 loop spans 19 amino acids. The V segment lost 5 bases and the J segment 3 bases; nucleotides outside the gene matches: 13. The CDR3 spells CASSGTSGSGSSGTDTQYF. The CDR3 DNA reads as TGTGCCAGCAGCGGGACTAGCGGGAGCGGGTCATCTGGGACAGATACGCAGTATTTT.

The chain links TRBV5-1 to TRBJ2-1; possible D gene TRBD2, 5 bases. V lost 4 bases to trimming and J lost 8 bases, with 10 bases between them. The CDR3 is 12 amino acids. Looked up from germline, CDR1 is SGHRS and CDR2 is YFSETQ. CDR3 protein: CASSQLGHEQFF. The CDR3 DNA reads as TGCGCCAGCAGCCAACTAGGGCATGAGCAGTTCTTC.

The gene calls are TRBV3-1 (or the pseudogene TRBV3-2) and TRBJ2-3; TRBD2 aligns across 11 bases. Germline loops: CDR1 LGHDT, CDR2 YNNKEL (reference sequence). The ends lost 5 bases at V and 5 bases at J; junction bases unmatched: 9. This CDR3 has 16 residues. The CDR3 nucleotides are TGTGCCAGCAGCGCCCAACTAGCGGGAGCTGGAGATACGCAGTATTTT. Protein sequence: CASSAQLAGAGDTQYF.

This clone was seen only once. The chain couples TRBV5-1 to TRBJ1-5; 7 nucleotides match TRBD1. Germline assignment: CDR1 SGHRS and CDR2 YFSETQ. The J segment lost 3 bases and the V segment lost 1 base, leaving 4 bases of the junction unmatched. The CDR3 is made up of 15 amino acids. CDR3 residues: CASSLIGGYNQPQHF. The CDR3 nucleotides read TGCGCCAGCAGCTTGATAGGGGGCTACAATCAGCCCCAGCATTTT. Together with reference TRBV5-1 and TRBJ1-5, the CDR3 gives the full variable domain: KAGVTQTPRYLIKTRGQQVTLSCSPISGHRSVSWYQQTPGQGLQFLFEYFSETQRNKGNFPGRFSGRQFSNSRSEMNVSTLELGDSALYLCASSLIGGYNQPQHFGDGTRLSIL.

The genes are TRBV11-3 and TRBJ1-2; tentative D call: TRBD1 (5 bases). This CDR3 spans 15 amino acids. V dropped 5 bases and J dropped 2 bases, with 15 bases sitting between them. Germline V gene data show CDR1 as SGHNT and CDR2 as YENEEA. This CDR3 reads CASSPRQNVNYGYTF. CDR3 bases: TGTGCCAGCAGCCCGAGACAGAACGTAAACTATGGCTACACCTTC.

The chain links TRBV15 to TRBJ2-1, with 9 bases fitting TRBD2. Trimming cost V 1 base and J 8 bases; bases outside gene matches: 6. Germline-derived CDR1 and CDR2 are LNHNV and YYDKDF (reference sequence). The CDR3 covers 15 residues. CDR3: CATSRVAGGRDEQFF. For the CDR3, the DNA is TGTGCCACCAGCAGAGTTGCGGGAGGGAGGGATGAGCAGTTCTTC.

This sequence joins TRBV6-1 and TRBJ1-1; no clear D gene. The CDR3 spans 14 residues. Trimming pared 2 bases from V and 3 bases from J, leaving 10 bases between. Per the germline V gene, CDR1 is MNHNS and CDR2 is SASEGT. This CDR3 is CASSEKHQDTEAFF. The CDR3 coding sequence is TGTGCCAGCAGTGAAAAACATCAGGACACTGAAGCTTTCTTT.

The chain employs TRBV24-1 and TRBJ2-1, with D unclear. This CDR3 contains 14 residues. CDR1 and CDR2 from the germline V gene are KGHDR and SFDVKD. V was pared by 3 bases and J by 7 bases, with 12 bases between. This chain's CDR3 is CATSDVPTSNEQFF. The CDR3 nucleotides read TGTGCCACCAGTGATGTCCCGACATCGAATGAGCAGTTCTTC.

This clone was detected a few times. The chain joins TRBV10-3 to TRBJ1-5, with D uncertain. Trimming cost V 0 bases and J 4 bases, with 10 bases left between them. Germline CDR1 is ENHRY and CDR2 is SYGVKD. This CDR3 is 15 amino acids long. The CDR3 nucleotides read TGTGCCATCAGTGAGTCGAATGGGCAGAATCAGCCCCAGCATTTT. It yields the protein CAISESNGQNQPQHF.

The V and J genes are TRBV19 and TRBJ1-1; weak D call: TRBD1 (5 bases). This CDR3 is built from 14 residues. Trimming pared 8 bases from V and 5 bases from J, leaving 18 bases between. Germline V gene sequence: CDR1 LNHDA, CDR2 SQIVND (reference sequence). Here the CDR3 DNA reads TGTGCCAGTCTTCGGGGGACGGAGGGAACTGAAGCTTTCTTT. This codes for CASLRGTEGTEAFF.

This clone showed up just once. V gene TRBV6-5 combines with J gene TRBJ1-3; D is ambiguous. The V gene's germline CDR1 is MNHEY and CDR2 SVGAGI. Trimming took off 7 bases at V and 0 bases at J, with 13 bases between the two ends. The CDR3 sequence is 15 residues long. CDR3: CASKNWASSGNTIYF. CDR3 DNA sequence: TGTGCCAGCAAGAATTGGGCCAGCTCTGGAAACACCATATATTTT.

The chain recombines TRBV27 with TRBJ2-7; 9 bases agree with TRBD2. This CDR3 contains 15 residues. CDR1 is MNHEY, CDR2 SMNVEV, per germline (reference sequence). The trim removed 2 bases at V and 2 bases at J, leaving 4 bases unmatched. In DNA, the CDR3 is TGTGCCAGCAGTTTAACCGGGACTAGCCCCTACGAGCAGTACGTC. It is translated as CASSLTGTSPYEQYV.

This chain links TRBV10-1 with TRBJ2-1, with a tentative D call TRBD2 (5 bases). V was shortened by 0 bases and J by 0 bases, with 9 bases between the two germline ends. The CDR3 is made up of 16 amino acids. Germline CDR1 is WNHNN and CDR2 is SYGVQD (reference sequence). CDR3 in amino acids: CASSESGASSYNEQFF. DNA for the CDR3: TGCGCCAGCAGTGAGTCGGGAGCGAGCTCCTACAATGAGCAGTTCTTC.

The chain links TRBV7-2 to TRBJ1-1, with D possibly TRBD1 on 6 matching bases. The V end was cut by 2 bases, the J end by 0 bases, with 10 bases between. This CDR3 comprises 15 residues. CDR1 is SGHTA, CDR2 FQGNSA, per germline. The CDR3 reads CASSLWGQVNTEAFF. CDR3 DNA sequence: TGTGCCAGCAGCTTATGGGGGCAAGTGAACACTGAAGCTTTCTTT. The full variable domain, completed using reference TRBV7-2 and TRBJ1-1, is GAGVSQSPSNKVTEKGKDVELRCDPISGHTALYWYRQSLGQGLEFLIYFQGNSAPDKSGLPSDRFSAERTGGSVSTLTIQRTQQEDSAVYLCASSLWGQVNTEAFFGQGTRLTVV.

The rearrangement links TRBV29-1 to TRBJ2-3; weak D call: TRBD1 (6 bases). Germline V lookup: CDR1 SQVTM, CDR2 ANQGSEA. Trimming removed 4 bases from V and 2 bases from J, with 7 bases in between. The CDR3 spans 12 residues. CDR3 coding DNA: TGCAGCGTTGGACAGGCCACAGATACGCAGTATTTT. This gives the protein CSVGQATDTQYF.

The chain combines TRBV5-1 with TRBJ1-3; 10 nucleotides line up with TRBD1. V was pared by 1 base and J by 2 bases, with 3 bases of the junction left unmatched. The CDR3 loop spans 16 amino acids. Germline V gives CDR1 SGHRS, CDR2 YFSETQ. The CDR3 DNA sequence: TGCGCCAGCAGCTTGTTCGGACAGGGGGCTGGAAACACCATATATTTT. It translates to CASSLFGQGAGNTIYF.

This clone has only one observation. This rearrangement joins TRBV10-3 to TRBJ2-7; maybe TRBD2 (5 bases). CDR3 length: 13 residues. CDR1 ENHRY and CDR2 SYGVKD come from the germline V gene. V gave up 0 bases and J gave up 5 bases, with 8 bases separating them. CDR3 residues: CAISESAGDEQYV. CDR3 bases: TGTGCCATCAGTGAGTCCGCGGGCGACGAGCAGTACGTC.

The gene calls are TRBV10-1 and TRBJ2-1, with TRBD2 as a possible D gene (5 bases). CDR1 is WNHNN and CDR2 is SYGVQD in the germline V gene (reference sequence). Trimming removed 5 bases from V and 4 bases from J, with 9 bases in between. The CDR3 consists of 13 residues. The CDR3 nucleotides read TGCGCCAGCAGTAAGCGGACGTACAATGAGCAGTTCTTC. Translating it yields CASSKRTYNEQFF.

This chain joins TRBV18 and TRBJ1-2, with a possible D match to TRBD1 (5 bases). The germline V gene has CDR1 KGHSH and CDR2 LQKENI. Trimming shortened V by 1 base and J by 5 bases, and 20 bases separated the two germline ends. This CDR3 is 17 amino acids long. The DNA of the CDR3 is TGTGCCAGCTCACCACTTTTGGCCGCGGAAGGGGAATATGGCTACACCTTC. Protein product: CASSPLLAAEGEYGYTF.

The chain carries TRBV11-3 and TRBJ2-1, with TRBD2 matching 8 bases. Germline CDR1 reads SGHNT; CDR2 reads YENEEA. The J segment lost 6 bases and the V segment lost 7 bases, leaving 8 bases of the junction unmatched. This CDR3 is built from 14 residues. CDR3 protein: CASTPGGRVNEQFF. CDR3 sequence (DNA): TGTGCCAGCACCCCGGGGGGGCGCGTCAATGAGCAGTTCTTC.

This sequence joins TRBV29-1 and TRBJ2-2, with D possibly TRBD1 on 6 matching bases. CDR3 length: 15 residues. Trimming pared 3 bases from V and 0 bases from J, leaving 11 bases between. Germline V gives CDR1 SQVTM, CDR2 ANQGSEA. CDR3 in DNA: TGCAGCGTTGACCCTGGGACAACGAACACCGGGGAGCTGTTTTTT. Translated, it gives CSVDPGTTNTGELFF.

This chain connects TRBV5-6 to TRBJ2-3; unclear D gene. V lost 6 bases, J lost 2 bases, and 13 bases lay in between. This CDR3 has 14 amino acids. Germline V gene sequence: CDR1 SGHDT, CDR2 YYEEEE. CDR3 bases: TGTGCCAGCAACCAAGTAGAAGCCACAGATACGCAGTATTTT. Translating gives CASNQVEATDTQYF.

V and J are TRBV2 and TRBJ2-7; D may be TRBD2 (6 bases). This CDR3 has 12 amino acids. Germline assignment: CDR1 SNHLY and CDR2 FYNNEI. V was shortened by 3 bases and J by 9 bases, with 12 bases between the two germline ends. CDR3 sequence reads: CASSEGLMVQYV. As DNA, the CDR3 is TGTGCCAGCAGTGAGGGACTTATGGTGCAGTACGTC.

The rearrangement uses TRBV20-1 and TRBJ1-1, with 7 bases matching TRBD1. Germline CDR1 is DFQATT and CDR2 is SNEGSKA (reference sequence). CDR3 length: 11 residues. The V segment lost 4 bases and the J segment 4 bases; nucleotides outside the gene matches: 0. Here the CDR3 DNA reads TGCAGTGCTACAGGGGGCACTGAAGCTTTCTTT. It translates to CSATGGTEAFF.

The genes are TRBV18 and TRBJ2-1; 9 nucleotides line up with TRBD2. This CDR3 is built from 16 residues. V gave up 2 bases and J gave up 6 bases; unmatched junction bases: 8. Germline V CDR1 and CDR2: KGHSH, LQKENI. CDR3 region: CASSPFSGSGPNEQFF. CDR3 bases: TGTGCCAGCTCACCATTTAGCGGGAGCGGTCCCAATGAGCAGTTCTTC.

The rearrangement uses TRBV20-1 and TRBJ1-3; no clear D gene. The CDR3 length is 15 residues. Germline CDR1 is DFQATT and CDR2 is SNEGSKA (reference sequence). V lost 3 bases and J lost 0, with 12 bases in between. The CDR3 nucleotides are TGCAGTGCTAGTCGGAGCTACCTCTCTGGAAACACCATATATTTT. This encodes CSASRSYLSGNTIYF.